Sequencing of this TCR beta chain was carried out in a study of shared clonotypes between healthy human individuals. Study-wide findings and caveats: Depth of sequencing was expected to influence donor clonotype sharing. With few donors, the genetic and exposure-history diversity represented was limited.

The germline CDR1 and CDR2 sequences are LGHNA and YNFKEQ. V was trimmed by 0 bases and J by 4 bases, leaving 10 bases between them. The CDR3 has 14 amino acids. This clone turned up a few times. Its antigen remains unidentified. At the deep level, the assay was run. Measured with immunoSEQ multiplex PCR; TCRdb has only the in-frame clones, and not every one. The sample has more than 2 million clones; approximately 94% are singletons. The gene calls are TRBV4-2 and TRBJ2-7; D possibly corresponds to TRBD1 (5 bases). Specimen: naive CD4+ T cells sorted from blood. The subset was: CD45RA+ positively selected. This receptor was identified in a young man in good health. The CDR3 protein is CASSQDRDTYEQYF. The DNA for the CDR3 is TGTGCCAGCAGCCAAGACAGGGATACTTACGAGCAGTACTTC.